This TCR beta chain originates from a study of CD8+CD57+ T cells in acquired aplastic anemia. Study context: CD4+ and CD8+ cells, once sorted, gave DNA averaging about 3.4 ug. Findings and limits, study-wide: Overlap between patients and controls comprised 25 to 30 CD8+ CDR3 sequences.

A note on this clonotype: Its antigen is not known.

V was clipped by 7 bases and J by 4 bases, with 14 bases between them. The length of the CDR3 is 15 residues. Germline-derived CDR1 and CDR2 are SNHLY and FYNNEI. Genomic DNA, the template, was used for profiling of the TCR beta VDJ and CDR3. TCRdb fed the reads into MiXCR, producing one record per CDR3 protein. Of about half a million distinct CDR3 sequences in the sample, around a third were seen once. All sequencing subjects had displayed CD8+CD57+ cell expansion on flow cytometry. Each patient had severe acquired aplastic anemia. The specimen was sorted CD4+, CD8+, or CD8+CD57+ T cells (not recorded which) from PBMCs. V gene TRBV2 combines with J gene TRBJ2-6; D not certain. This TCR came from a human donor with aplastic anemia. The CDR3 bases are TGTGCCAGCACCGTCAGGCAGGCCGGGGCCAACGTCCTGACTTTC. Protein product: CASTVRQAGANVLTF.